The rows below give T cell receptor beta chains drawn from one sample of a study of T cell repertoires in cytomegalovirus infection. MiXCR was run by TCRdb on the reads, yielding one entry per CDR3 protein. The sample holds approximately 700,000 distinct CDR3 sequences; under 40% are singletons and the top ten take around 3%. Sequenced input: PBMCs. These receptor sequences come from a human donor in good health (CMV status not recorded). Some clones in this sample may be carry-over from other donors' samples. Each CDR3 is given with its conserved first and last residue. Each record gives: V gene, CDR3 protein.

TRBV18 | CASSPTQRAQETQYF
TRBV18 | CASSPLPRQGYYEQYF
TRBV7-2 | CASSLLGFDSPLHF
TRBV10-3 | CAISAIGGGQETQYF
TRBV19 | CASSIARAGASTNQPQHF
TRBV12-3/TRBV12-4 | CASSWTTSGEDYEQYF
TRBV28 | CDSSARQTTNEKLFF
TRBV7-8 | CASSLAREASGSTDTQYF
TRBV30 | CAWSVPGGSTEAFF
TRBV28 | CASSLPGGELNQPQHF
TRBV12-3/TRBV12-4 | CASRQSGSSYNEQFF
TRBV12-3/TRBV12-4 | CASSPTGPSPLHF
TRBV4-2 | CASSLGHRQTKNSPLHF
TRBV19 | CASSDRTTNGYTF
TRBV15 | CATSRDKVEYGYTF
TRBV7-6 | CAGVGFGEPQHF